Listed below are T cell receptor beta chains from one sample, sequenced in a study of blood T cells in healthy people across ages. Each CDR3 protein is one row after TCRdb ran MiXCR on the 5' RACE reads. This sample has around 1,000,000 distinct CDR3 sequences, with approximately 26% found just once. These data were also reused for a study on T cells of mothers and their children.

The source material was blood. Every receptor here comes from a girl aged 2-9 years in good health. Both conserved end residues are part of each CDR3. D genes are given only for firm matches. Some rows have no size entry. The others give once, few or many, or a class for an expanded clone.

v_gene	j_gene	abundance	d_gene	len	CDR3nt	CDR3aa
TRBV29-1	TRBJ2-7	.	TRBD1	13	TGCAGCGCGAAGGGACAGGGGCCCTACGAGCAGTACTTC	CSAKGQGPYEQYF
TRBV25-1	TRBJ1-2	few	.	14	TGTGCTCCCCCACGGGGGGGCATAATCTATGGCTACACCTTC	CAPPRGGIIYGYTF
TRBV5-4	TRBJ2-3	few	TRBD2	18	TGTGCCAGCAGCCCTAAGGTTTATTCTAGCGGGTACACAGATACGCAGTATTTT	CASSPKVYSSGYTDTQYF
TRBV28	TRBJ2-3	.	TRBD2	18	TGTGCCAGCAGACCCAATAGCGGGAGTTCGAGGAGAACAGATACGCAGTATTTT	CASRPNSGSSRRTDTQYF
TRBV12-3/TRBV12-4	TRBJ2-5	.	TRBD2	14	TGTGCCAGCAGCGTAGGCGGGAGGGGATTCAGGGAGTACTTC	CASSVGGRGFREYF
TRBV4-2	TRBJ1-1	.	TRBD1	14	TGTGCCAGCAGCCAGGTGGACAGGGTCACTGAAGCTTTCTTT	CASSQVDRVTEAFF
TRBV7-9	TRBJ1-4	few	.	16	TGTGCCAGCAGCTCACTTCCCGGGCATCCTAATGAAAAACTGTTTTTT	CASSSLPGHPNEKLFF
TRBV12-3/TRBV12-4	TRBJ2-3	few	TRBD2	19	TGTGCCAGCAGTTTCCGGGGGACTAGCGGGAGGAGAAGAACAGATACGCAGTGTTTT	CASSFRGTSGRRRTDTQCF
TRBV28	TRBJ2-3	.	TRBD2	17	TGTGCCAGCAGTTTTTCCCGACTAGCGGAAAACACAGATACGCAGTACTTT	CASSFSRLAENTDTQYF
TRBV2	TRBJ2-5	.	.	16	TGTGCCAGCAGCCGAGGGGGGGAAGCGGGTCCGGAGACCCAGTACTTC	CASSRGGEAGPETQYF
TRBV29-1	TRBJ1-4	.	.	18	TGCAGCGTTGACCCCCGGGACAAAAGAGGAATTTGGAATGAAAAACTGTTTTTT	CSVDPRDKRGIWNEKLFF
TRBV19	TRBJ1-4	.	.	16	TGTGCCAGTAGTCCGACCCCTCGGGGAACTAATGAAAAACTGTTTTTT	CASSPTPRGTNEKLFF
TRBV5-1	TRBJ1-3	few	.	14	TGCGCCAGCAGCTTAAGGGCCTCTTCGAACACCATATATTTT	CASSLRASSNTIYF
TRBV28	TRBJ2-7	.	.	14	TGTGCCAGCAGCGTAGCGGACTTCTCCTACGAGCAGTACTTC	CASSVADFSYEQYF
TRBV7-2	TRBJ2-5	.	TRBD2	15	TGTGCCAGCAGCCCCAGGACTAGCGGGTCAGAGACCCAGTACTTC	CASSPRTSGSETQYF